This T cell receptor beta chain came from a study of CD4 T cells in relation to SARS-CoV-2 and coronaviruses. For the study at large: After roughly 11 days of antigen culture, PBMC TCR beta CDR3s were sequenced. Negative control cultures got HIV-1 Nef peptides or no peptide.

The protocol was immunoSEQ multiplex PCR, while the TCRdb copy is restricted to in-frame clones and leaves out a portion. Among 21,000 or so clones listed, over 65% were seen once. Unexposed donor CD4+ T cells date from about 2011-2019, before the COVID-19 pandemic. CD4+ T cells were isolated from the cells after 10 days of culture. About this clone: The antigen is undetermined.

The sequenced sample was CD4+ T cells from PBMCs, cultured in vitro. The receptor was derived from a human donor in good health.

The CDR3 nucleotides read TGTGCCAGCAGCACTAGCGGGACCTCCTACAATGAGCAGTTCTTC. Its translation is CASSTSGTSYNEQFF. This chain links TRBV5-5 with TRBJ2-1; 10 bases match TRBD2. Germline CDR1 is SGHKS and CDR2 is YYEKEE (reference sequence). The CDR3 contains 15 residues. The ends lost 4 bases at V and 0 bases at J; junction bases unmatched: 1.